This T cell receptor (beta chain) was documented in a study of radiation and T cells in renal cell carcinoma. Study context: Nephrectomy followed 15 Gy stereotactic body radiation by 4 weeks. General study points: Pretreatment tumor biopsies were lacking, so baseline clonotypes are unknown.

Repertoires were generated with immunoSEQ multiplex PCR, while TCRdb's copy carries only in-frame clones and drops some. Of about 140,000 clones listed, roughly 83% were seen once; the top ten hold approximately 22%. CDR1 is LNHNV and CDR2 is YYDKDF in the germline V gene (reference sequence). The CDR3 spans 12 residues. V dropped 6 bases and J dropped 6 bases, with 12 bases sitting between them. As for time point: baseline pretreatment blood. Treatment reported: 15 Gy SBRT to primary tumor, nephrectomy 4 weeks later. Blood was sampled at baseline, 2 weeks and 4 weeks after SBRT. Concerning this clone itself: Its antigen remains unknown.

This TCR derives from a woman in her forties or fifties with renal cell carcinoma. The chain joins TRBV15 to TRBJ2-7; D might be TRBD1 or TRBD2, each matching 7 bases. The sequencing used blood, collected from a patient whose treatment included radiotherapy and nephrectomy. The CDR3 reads CATRGRGLEQYF. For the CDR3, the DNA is TGTGCCACCAGAGGGAGGGGGCTCGAGCAGTACTTC.